This entry lists 20 T cell receptor beta chains sequenced from one sample in a study of early stage breast cancer tumors. The repertoire was sequenced with immunoSEQ multiplex PCR; TCRdb's copy has only in-frame clones and lacks some. The sample yields approximately 20,000 clones, 75% to 80% seen once. Sequencing was performed on blood. These receptors all come from a person aged 55 to 69 with breast cancer.

The chain carries TRBV9 and TRBJ2-1, with D maybe TRBD1 (6 bases). Trimming took off 4 bases at V and 7 bases at J, with 24 bases between the two ends. Germline V CDR1 and CDR2: SGDLS, YYNGEE. The CDR3 length is 17 residues. In DNA, the CDR3 is TGTGCCAGCAGCACTAGGGGGTCCGGTCAGGCGCGGAATGAGCAGTTCTTC. Translation gives CASSTRGSGQARNEQFF.

Only a few counts were recorded for this clone. This chain uses TRBV9 with TRBJ2-3; TRBD2 matches 9 bases. The ends lost 3 bases at V and 0 bases at J; junction bases unmatched: 2. The CDR3 runs to 15 residues. Per the germline V gene, CDR1 is SGDLS and CDR2 is YYNGEE. CDR3 protein: CASSETSGSTDTQYF. In DNA form, the CDR3 reads TGTGCCAGCAGCGAGACTAGCGGAAGCACAGATACGCAGTATTTT.

The gene calls are TRBV19 and TRBJ2-2; weak D call: TRBD1 (6 bases). Trimming took off 6 bases at V and 3 bases at J, with 11 bases between the two ends. The V gene's germline CDR1 is LNHDA and CDR2 SQIVND (reference sequence). The CDR3 is 14 residues long. The CDR3: CASRTGLDTGELFF. CDR3 bases: TGTGCCAGTAGGACAGGCCTCGACACCGGGGAGCTGTTTTTT.

This sequence joins TRBV27 and TRBJ2-7, with TRBD1 as a possible D gene (5 bases). The CDR3 runs 14 residues. V shed 6 bases and J shed 3 bases, with 15 bases lying between them. Per the germline V gene, CDR1 is MNHEY and CDR2 is SMNVEV (reference sequence). The CDR3 sequence: CASRSYSDNYEQYF. CDR3 DNA sequence: TGTGCCAGCAGAAGTTACTCGGACAACTACGAGCAGTACTTC.

The chain joins TRBV6-1 to TRBJ2-3, with D possibly being TRBD2 (5 bases). Trimming stripped 1 base from V and 2 bases from J, with 7 bases between. Germline V CDR1 and CDR2: MNHNS, SASEGT. CDR3 length: 14 amino acids. The CDR3 DNA reads TGTGCCAGCAGTGAAGGAGGGAACACAGATACGCAGTATTTT. It translates to CASSEGGNTDTQYF.

The gene calls are TRBV9 and TRBJ2-6; D tentatively fits TRBD1 or TRBD2 (5 bases each). The CDR3 consists of 18 residues. Germline values: CDR1 SGDLS, CDR2 YYNGEE. Trimming cost V 2 bases and J 0 bases, with 15 bases left between them. The CDR3, as DNA: TGTGCCAGCAGCGTGAGAGGGGCCGGGAACTCTGGGGCCAACGTCCTGACTTTC. Translating gives CASSVRGAGNSGANVLTF.

The chain carries TRBV7-3 and TRBJ2-3; TRBD1 aligns across 8 bases. CDR1 is SGHTA and CDR2 is FQGTGA in the germline V gene. CDR3 length: 20 amino acids. Trimming took 5 bases from V and 0 from J; bases not matched to a gene: 19. The CDR3 here is CASSPLRDRTPLGSTDTQYF. Written as DNA, the CDR3 is TGTGCCAGCAGCCCACTCCGGGACAGGACCCCATTAGGGAGCACAGATACGCAGTATTTT.

V and J are TRBV11-1 and TRBJ2-7, with D tentatively TRBD1 (5 bases). Germline assignment: CDR1 SGHAT and CDR2 FQDESV (reference sequence). With 3 bases removed from V and 3 bases from J, the gap between germline ends came to 12 bases. CDR3 length: 14 amino acids. CDR3 in amino acids: CASSFFLDSYEQYF. The CDR3 DNA is TGTGCCAGCAGCTTTTTCCTCGACAGCTACGAGCAGTACTTC.

This rearrangement joins TRBV23-1 to TRBJ2-2; 15 nucleotides agree with TRBD2. TRBV23-1 counts as an open reading frame of uncertain function. CDR3 length: 18 residues. Unmatched junction bases numbered 5, after V lost 3 bases and J lost 3 bases. CDR3 residues: CASSQGLAGGLHTGELFF. CDR3 bases: TGCGCCAGCAGTCAGGGACTAGCGGGGGGCTTACACACCGGGGAGCTGTTTTTT.

This chain connects TRBV15 to TRBJ2-6; tentatively, D is TRBD1 (6 bases). Germline CDR1 reads LNHNV; CDR2 reads YYDKDF (reference sequence). V shed 5 bases and J shed 1 base, with 12 bases lying between them. The CDR3 has 16 amino acids. The CDR3 sequence is CATSDEGTSGANVLTF. For the CDR3, the DNA is TGTGCCACCAGCGATGAGGGGACATCTGGGGCCAACGTCCTGACTTTC.

The chain joins TRBV2 to TRBJ2-5, with 7 bases lining up with TRBD1. Germline CDR1 reads SNHLY; CDR2 reads FYNNEI. The CDR3 is 15 amino acids. V trimming: 6 bases; J trimming: 5 bases; junction bases outside the gene matches: 12. CDR3 amino acids: CASRTGRILGETQYF. For the CDR3, the DNA is TGTGCCAGCAGGACAGGGCGGATTTTGGGGGAGACCCAGTACTTC.

The rearrangement uses TRBV5-6 and TRBJ2-1; D ambiguous. Germline assignment: CDR1 SGHDT and CDR2 YYEEEE. The CDR3 sequence is 16 residues long. Trimming left V 0 bases short and J 0 bases short, with 10 bases between. CDR3 bases: TGTGCCAGCAGCTTGGAAACAGAAGTCTCCTACAATGAGCAGTTCTTC. Its protein is CASSLETEVSYNEQFF.

This chain uses TRBV19 with TRBJ1-1; tentatively, D is TRBD1 (6 bases). The CDR3 extends over 14 amino acids. In germline, CDR1 is LNHDA, CDR2 SQIVND (reference sequence). Trimming took 6 bases from V and 4 from J, leaving 15 bases between them. CDR3 nucleotides: TGTGCCAGTAGGCCATCTGGGGGGCTCACTGAAGCTTTCTTT. Translation gives CASRPSGGLTEAFF.

This chain connects TRBV28 to TRBJ2-1, with 9 nucleotides matching TRBD1. Trimming cost V 0 bases and J 6 bases; bases outside gene matches: 3. Germline-derived CDR1 and CDR2 are MDHEN and SYDVKM. The CDR3 extends over 15 amino acids. The CDR3 nucleotides read TGTGCCAGCAGTTTATGGGGACAGGGACCCAATGAGCAGTTCTTC. This sequence encodes CASSLWGQGPNEQFF.

CDR3 residues: CAISGGGEETQYF. CDR3 nucleotides: TGTGCCATCAGTGGCGGGGGGGAAGAGACCCAGTACTTC. The V gene is TRBV10-3, the J gene TRBJ2-5; 9 bases are shared with TRBD2. The CDR3 covers 13 residues. CDR1 is ENHRY and CDR2 is SYGVKD in the germline V gene. Trimming removed 4 bases from V and 3 bases from J; junction bases left unmatched: 0.

Only a few counts were recorded for this clone. The chain employs TRBV4-1 and TRBJ2-7; D might be TRBD1 or TRBD2, each matching 6 bases. This CDR3 region has 16 residues. Germline CDR1 reads MGHRA; CDR2 reads YSYEKL. V gave up 6 bases and J gave up 2 bases, with 20 bases separating them. For the CDR3, the DNA is TGCGCCAGCAGTAGGAGGGGGGACGGACAAGCCTACGAGCAGTACTTC. This encodes CASSRRGDGQAYEQYF.

This clone occurred a few times. The rearrangement uses TRBV4-2 and TRBJ2-7; no definite D call. The CDR3 has 13 amino acids. V was shortened by 0 bases and J by 9 bases, with 12 bases between the two germline ends. Germline assignment: CDR1 LGHNA and CDR2 YNFKEQ. This CDR3 is CASSQDESSGQYF. In nucleotides, the CDR3 is TGTGCCAGCAGCCAAGATGAATCCTCGGGGCAGTACTTC.

V gene TRBV4-2 combines with J gene TRBJ1-2; D uncertain. The germline gives CDR1 LGHNA, CDR2 YNFKEQ. The CDR3 sequence is 16 residues long. Trimming shortened V by 0 bases and J by 2 bases, and 13 bases separated the two germline ends. The CDR3 region is CASSQDWGPGNYGYTF. The CDR3 DNA reads TGTGCCAGCAGCCAAGATTGGGGTCCCGGGAACTATGGCTACACCTTC.

This chain joins TRBV15 and TRBJ1-5; a weak D match, TRBD1 (6 bases). The germline gives CDR1 LNHNV, CDR2 YYDKDF (reference sequence). Between the trimmed V and J ends, which lost 1 base and 1 base, there was a span of 8 bases. This CDR3 contains 15 residues. CDR3 sequence (DNA): TGTGCCACCAGCAGAGCTACAGGGAGCAATCAGCCCCAGCATTTT. The encoded protein is CATSRATGSNQPQHF.

The chain employs TRBV19 and TRBJ1-4; D remains ambiguous. Trimming left V 2 bases short and J 4 bases short, with 5 bases between. The CDR3 runs to 13 residues. Germline lookup yields CDR1 LNHDA and CDR2 SQIVND (reference sequence). The CDR3 loop is CASSILGNEKLFF. In DNA, the CDR3 is TGTGCCAGTAGTATATTGGGTAATGAAAAACTGTTTTTT.